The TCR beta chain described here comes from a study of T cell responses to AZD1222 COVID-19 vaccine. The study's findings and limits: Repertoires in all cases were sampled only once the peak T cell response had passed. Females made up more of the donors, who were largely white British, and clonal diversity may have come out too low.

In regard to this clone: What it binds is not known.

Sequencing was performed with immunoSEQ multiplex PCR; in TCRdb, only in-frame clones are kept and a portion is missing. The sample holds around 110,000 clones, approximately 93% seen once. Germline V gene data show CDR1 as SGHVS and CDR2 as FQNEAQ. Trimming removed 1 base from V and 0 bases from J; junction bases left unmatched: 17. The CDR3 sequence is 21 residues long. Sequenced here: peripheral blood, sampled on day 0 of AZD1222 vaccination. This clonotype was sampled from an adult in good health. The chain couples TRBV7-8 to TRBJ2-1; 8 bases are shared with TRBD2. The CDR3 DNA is TGTGCCAGCAGCTTAGAAGGTACTAGCGGAGAGACCTGGAGCTCCTACAATGAGCAGTTCTTC. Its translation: CASSLEGTSGETWSSYNEQFF.